This T cell receptor beta chain derives from a study of blood T cells in healthy people across ages. This clonotype was seen a few times. Trimming pared 5 bases from V and 3 bases from J, leaving 11 bases between. The germline CDR1 and CDR2 sequences are SQVTM and ANQGSEA. This CDR3 has 13 residues. A second about 6 to 12 cycle PCR used barcoded and J-beta primers. Each cDNA molecule, via a template-switch adaptor with 12 random nucleotides, was tagged. One entry per CDR3 protein results from TCRdb running MiXCR on the 5' RACE reads. The repertoire holds roughly 900,000 distinct CDR3 sequences, with 45% to 50% as singletons.

The rearrangement links TRBV29-1 to TRBJ2-1; a weak D match, TRBD2 (5 bases). The sequence derives from a man aged 25-45 years in good health. What was sequenced was blood. CDR3 protein: CSVRGRNYNEQFF. CDR3 in DNA: TGCAGCGTTCGCGGGCGGAACTACAATGAGCAGTTCTTC.